This TCR beta chain was identified in a study of T cell repertoires in cytomegalovirus infection. One entry per CDR3 protein results from TCRdb running MiXCR on the reads. The sample records approximately 1,000,000 distinct CDR3 sequences, about a third being singletons. With regard to this clonotype: The antigen is undetermined.

Looked up from germline, CDR1 is LNHDA and CDR2 is SQIVND (reference sequence). Deletions cut 9 bases from V and 5 bases from J, with 23 bases between. The CDR3 contains 16 residues. V gene TRBV19 combines with J gene TRBJ1-5, with D uncertain. This specimen consisted of cultured CD8+ T cells from PBMCs, obtained from culture after CMV antigen stimulation. The TCR comes from a human donor in good health (CMV status not recorded). Some clones in this sample may be carry-over from other donors' samples. The DNA of the CDR3 is TGTGCCAGCCGAGCCCTGGGAAGGTGGAATGATCAGCCCCAGCATTTT. Translation gives CASRALGRWNDQPQHF.